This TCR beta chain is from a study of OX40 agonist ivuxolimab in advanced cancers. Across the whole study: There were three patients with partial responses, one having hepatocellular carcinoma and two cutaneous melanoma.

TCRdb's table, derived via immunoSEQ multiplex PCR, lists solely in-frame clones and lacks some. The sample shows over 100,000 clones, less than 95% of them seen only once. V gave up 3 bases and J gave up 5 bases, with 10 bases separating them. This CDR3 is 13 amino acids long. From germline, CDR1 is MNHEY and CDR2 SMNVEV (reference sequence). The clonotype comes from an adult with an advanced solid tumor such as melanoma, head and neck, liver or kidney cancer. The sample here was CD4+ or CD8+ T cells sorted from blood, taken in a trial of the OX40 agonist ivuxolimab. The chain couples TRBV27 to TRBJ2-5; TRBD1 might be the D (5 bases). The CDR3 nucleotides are TGTGCCAGCAGTTTCCAGGGTCAGGAGACCCAGTACTTC. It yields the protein CASSFQGQETQYF.